This TCR beta chain emerged from a study of blood T cell repertoires in COVID-19. Patients from Seattle were sampled longitudinally, starting during active infection. Clones were read by immunoSEQ multiplex PCR, and TCRdb kept only the in-frame ones, dropping some. The data contain a few hundred thousand clones, approximately 87% of them singletons. Deletions cut 3 bases from V and 4 bases from J, with 9 bases between. In germline, CDR1 is MNHEY, CDR2 SMNVEV (reference sequence). CDR3 size: 13 residues. The receptor's source is a woman aged 30 to 39 with COVID-19, enrolled during active disease. The sequencing input was peripheral blood. The chain has TRBV27 and TRBJ1-2; no firm D call. CDR3 bases: TGTGCCAGCAGTTTTTTGGAGGGCTATGGCTACACCTTC. Encoded protein: CASSFLEGYGYTF.